The 15 T cell receptor beta chains in this list originate from one sample, sequenced in a study of CD8 T cells in Susac syndrome. RNA totalling about 0.45 to 1 ug underwent reverse transcription with random hexamers. TCRdb independently ran MiXCR on the immunoSEQ multiplex PCR reads; one entry per CDR3 protein. The table has under 200,000 distinct CDR3 sequences, around 94% seen once. Sequencing was performed on CD4+ T cells from PBMCs. The receptors derive from a human donor in good health.

This chain connects TRBV21-1 to TRBJ1-5. TRBV21-1 is a recognized pseudogene. This CDR3 is built from 13 residues. CDR3 in amino acids: CASPQARRQPQHF. The CDR3 nucleotides are TGTGCCAGTCCGCAGGCCAGGCGGCAGCCCCAGCATTTT.

This chain joins TRBV3-1 and TRBJ2-1, with a weak D call TRBD1 (5 bases). Germline V gene sequence: CDR1 LGHDT, CDR2 YNNKEL (reference sequence). CDR3 length equals 14 residues. With 4 bases removed from V and 0 bases from J, the gap between germline ends came to 7 bases. The CDR3 coding sequence is TGTGCCAGCAGCCGGCAGGGCTCCTACAATGAGCAGTTCTTC. Protein sequence: CASSRQGSYNEQFF.

The chain carries TRBV20-1 and TRBJ2-7; D is perhaps TRBD1 (5 bases). Looked up from germline, CDR1 is DFQATT and CDR2 is SNEGSKA (reference sequence). V lost 1 base, J lost 2 bases, and 12 bases lay in between. This CDR3 comprises 14 residues. The CDR3 loop is CSARGPKGAYEQYF. DNA of the CDR3: TGCAGTGCTAGAGGTCCGAAAGGGGCCTACGAGCAGTACTTC.

This rearrangement joins TRBV20-1 to TRBJ2-1, with D unclear. Germline loops: CDR1 DFQATT, CDR2 SNEGSKA (reference sequence). The CDR3 is made up of 13 amino acids. V lost 3 bases, J lost 5 bases, and 11 bases lay in between. CDR3 in amino acids: CSASVGRNNEQFF. CDR3 in DNA: TGCAGTGCTAGTGTCGGCAGGAACAATGAGCAGTTCTTC.

Written as DNA, the CDR3 is TGCGCCAGCAGCTTGGATGGGGAGACCCAGTACTTC. Its translation: CASSLDGETQYF. This rearrangement joins TRBV5-1 to TRBJ2-5, with D hard to call. Per germline, CDR1 SGHRS and CDR2 YFSETQ. CDR3 length: 12 amino acids. With 0 bases removed from V and 5 bases from J, the gap between germline ends came to 5 bases.

V usage is TRBV3-1 and J usage is TRBJ2-5; TRBD2 matches 9 bases. CDR1 and CDR2 from the germline V gene are LGHDT and YNNKEL (reference sequence). CDR3 length equals 13 residues. After removal of 4 bases from V and 9 bases from J, the junction contained 6 bases not matched to a gene. CDR3 DNA: TGTGCCAGCAGCCCGGGACTAGCTGAGGCCCAGTACTTC. It is translated as CASSPGLAEAQYF.

The V call is TRBV29-1, the J call TRBJ1-5; 7 nucleotides agree with TRBD1. Per the germline V gene, CDR1 is SQVTM and CDR2 is ANQGSEA. The J segment lost 7 bases and the V segment lost 4 bases, leaving 13 bases of the junction unmatched. This CDR3 is built from 15 residues. In nucleotides, the CDR3 is TGCAGCGTTGTCACTCAGGGGGGGGCGGAGCAGCCCCAGCATTTT. Translation: CSVVTQGGAEQPQHF.

V usage is TRBV5-1 and J usage is TRBJ1-2; no definite D call. Trimming pared 4 bases from V and 8 bases from J, leaving 15 bases between. The CDR3 is 13 amino acids. Per germline, CDR1 SGHRS and CDR2 YFSETQ. CDR3 bases: TGCGCCAGCAGCCTGGGCGGCGGCCAAGGCTACACCTTC. This translates into CASSLGGGQGYTF.

The gene calls are TRBV24-1 and TRBJ2-3; no firm D call. The germline V and J ends were trimmed by 4 bases and 4 bases, with 8 bases remaining between them. The germline V gene encodes CDR1 KGHDR and CDR2 SFDVKD. This CDR3 comprises 13 residues. CDR3 protein: CATSDPYSDTQYF. The CDR3 nucleotides read TGTGCCACCAGTGACCCATACTCAGATACGCAGTATTTT.

The chain employs TRBV27 and TRBJ1-6, with D maybe TRBD1 (5 bases). CDR3 length equals 12 residues. Germline values: CDR1 MNHEY, CDR2 SMNVEV (reference sequence). The ends were cut back, 11 bases at V and 11 bases at J, with 16 bases in the middle. The DNA for the CDR3 is TGTGCCTCCTCTCGAGGGACGGCACCCCTCCACTTT. The encoded protein is CASSRGTAPLHF.

J is TRBJ2-7 and V is TRBV5-1; D unresolved. Trimming shortened V by 0 bases and J by 2 bases, and 6 bases separated the two germline ends. Germline V gene data show CDR1 as SGHRS and CDR2 as YFSETQ. The length of the CDR3 is 13 residues. The CDR3 sequence is CASSLAHTYEQYF. CDR3 DNA sequence: TGCGCCAGCAGCTTGGCCCACACCTACGAGCAGTACTTC.

This clonotype was seen once. The rearrangement links TRBV30 to TRBJ2-5; D may match TRBD1 or TRBD2 (6 bases each). Trimming took 3 bases from V and 3 from J, leaving 11 bases between them. CDR1 and CDR2 (germline): GTSNPN, SVGIG (reference sequence). The CDR3 has 13 amino acids. The chain's CDR3 is CAWRDGGEETQYF. CDR3 nucleotide sequence: TGTGCCTGGAGAGACGGGGGCGAAGAGACCCAGTACTTC.

This chain joins TRBV19 and TRBJ1-5; D unresolved. Trimming took off 7 bases at V and 5 bases at J, with 3 bases between the two ends. The CDR3 runs 10 residues. CDR1 is LNHDA, CDR2 SQIVND, per germline (reference sequence). The chain's CDR3 is CASNDQPQHF. In nucleotides, the CDR3 is TGTGCCAGTAACGATCAGCCCCAGCATTTT.

This chain uses TRBV2 with TRBJ2-3; the match to TRBD1 covers 7 bases. V lost 7 bases to trimming and J lost 1 base; unmatched junction nucleotides: 2. CDR1 is SNHLY and CDR2 is FYNNEI in the germline V gene. There are 13 residues in the CDR3. The CDR3 bases are TGTGCCAGCACTGGACAGGGCACAGATACGCAGTATTTT. It yields the protein CASTGQGTDTQYF.

This clonotype is a singleton in its sample. This chain uses TRBV20-1 with TRBJ2-3; 8 bases fit TRBD2. Trimming cost V 2 bases and J 3 bases; bases outside gene matches: 7. This CDR3 is 15 amino acids long. CDR1 is DFQATT, CDR2 SNEGSKA, per germline (reference sequence). CDR3 protein: CSARNPAGETDTQYF. DNA of the CDR3: TGCAGTGCTAGAAACCCAGCGGGGGAAACAGATACGCAGTATTTT.